This record concerns one TCR beta chain sequence. This CDR3 has 14 residues. Per the germline V gene, CDR1 is MGHRA and CDR2 is YSYEKL. V lost 3 bases, J lost 6 bases, and 3 bases stayed unmatched. Per the original methods: Cell counts per sample came from amplifying reference gene primers. Libraries were prepared by immunoSEQ multiplex PCR; TCRdb keeps only in-frame clonotypes and omits some of them. V and J calls and clone size are given by that table; D and trimming were obtained from the DNA. This table has about 140,000 clones, 75% to 90% appearing once. This sample stems from a study of blood T cell repertoires in COVID-19. Study context: In each case, the material was cDNA or gDNA derived from T cells, B-cell-depleted T cells, or PBMCs.

This receptor was obtained from a man aged 65 to 79 who had recovered from COVID-19. The specimen sequenced was peripheral blood. The V call is TRBV4-1, the J call TRBJ2-1; 9 positions agree with TRBD2. CDR3 bases: TGCGCCAGCAGCCACACTAGCGGGCCCAATGAGCAGTTCTTC. Its translation is CASSHTSGPNEQFF.